This T cell receptor beta chain was identified during a study of blood T cells in healthy people across ages. A second PCR of 7 to 11 cycles used a sample-barcoded 5' primer and a J-beta primer mix. A single record per CDR3 protein comes from TCRdb applying MiXCR to the 5' RACE reads. The sample lists around 1.5 million distinct CDR3 sequences, approximately 40% seen once, with 7.9% in the top ten. The V gene lost 4 bases and the J gene lost 0 bases, with 10 bases spanning the gap. The CDR3 has 15 residues. In this sample, this clonotype turned up a few times. The chain combines TRBV12-3 or TRBV12-4 with TRBJ1-5; no firm D call. This clonotype was sampled from a woman in her late teens or twenties in good health. Sequences were obtained from blood. The DNA for the CDR3 is TGTGCCAGCAGTTGGGCGTCGGCTAGCAATCAGCCCCAGCATTTT. As protein: CASSWASASNQPQHF.